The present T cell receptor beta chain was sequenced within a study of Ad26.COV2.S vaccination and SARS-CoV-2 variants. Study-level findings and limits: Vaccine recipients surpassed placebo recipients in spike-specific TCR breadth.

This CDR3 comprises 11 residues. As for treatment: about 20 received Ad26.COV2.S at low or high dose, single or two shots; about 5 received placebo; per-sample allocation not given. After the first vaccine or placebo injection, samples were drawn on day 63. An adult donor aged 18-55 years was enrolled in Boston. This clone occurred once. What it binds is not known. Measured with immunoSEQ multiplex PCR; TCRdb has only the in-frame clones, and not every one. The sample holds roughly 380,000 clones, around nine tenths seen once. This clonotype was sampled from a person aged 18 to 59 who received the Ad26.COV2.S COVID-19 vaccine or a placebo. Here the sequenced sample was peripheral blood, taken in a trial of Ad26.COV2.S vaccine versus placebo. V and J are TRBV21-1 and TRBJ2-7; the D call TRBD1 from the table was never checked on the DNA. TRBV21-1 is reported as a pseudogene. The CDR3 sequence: CASSSSGTANF. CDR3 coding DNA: TGTGCCAGCAGCAGTTCCGGGACAGCAAACTTC.